Below, one TCR beta chain is given with its context. What it recognizes is unknown. Other DNA sequences in the same sample also yield this CDR3. The sample is drawn from a study of T cell responses to AZD1222 COVID-19 vaccine. This table comes from immunoSEQ multiplex PCR, and its TCRdb copy is limited to in-frame clones, with some not included. The repertoire holds 250,000 or so clones, with roughly 93% as singletons. General study results and limits: None of the repertoires were sampled until the peak T cell response had passed.

CDR3 length: 13 amino acids. The germline gives CDR1 SGHRS, CDR2 YFSETQ. The V end lost 0 bases, the J end lost 0 bases, and 3 bases lay between the germline ends. This specimen consisted of peripheral blood, obtained on day 0 of AZD1222 vaccination. The sequence derives from an adult in good health. The V and J genes are TRBV5-1 and TRBJ1-1; D uncertain. The CDR3: CASSLGMNTEAFF. DNA of the CDR3: TGCGCCAGCAGCTTGGGCATGAACACTGAAGCTTTCTTT.